Each of the 16 T cell receptor beta chains below was sequenced from the same sample in a study of T cell repertoires in cytomegalovirus infection (dated by TCRdb to about 2019). These receptors' targets are unknown. Reads for this sample came from an Illumina HiSeq 1500. Starting from the raw public reads, TCRdb applied fastp trimming at Q25, assembled clones with MiXCR and retained in-frame beta chains. Each CDR3 protein appears once, grouped with its most common genes and DNA. This sample lists approximately 73,000 distinct CDR3 sequences; around 40% were detected once. The ten largest account for approximately 95% of the sample. The treatment or condition label, as the study defines it: in vitro stimulation with specific CMV peptide epitopes to enrich CMV-specific T cells. The sequencing used CD8+ T cells from cultured PBMCs, collected from culture after CMV antigen stimulation. The source is a human donor in good health (CMV status not recorded). Some clones in this sample may be carry-over from other donors' samples.

This clonotype was seen a few times. V gene TRBV5-4 combines with J gene TRBJ2-7; 8 bases map to TRBD1. Per germline, CDR1 SGHNT and CDR2 YYREEE (reference sequence). Losses at the gene ends were 1 base for V and 3 bases for J; bases not matched to a gene: 6. The CDR3 runs to 15 residues. The CDR3 nucleotides read TGTGCCAGCAGCTTGTCTGTGACAGGGGTCTACGAGCAGTACTTC. It codes for CASSLSVTGVYEQYF.

The chain links TRBV7-6 to TRBJ2-3, with D unclear. The CDR3 is 18 amino acids. The V end lost 1 base, the J end lost 0 bases, and 17 bases lay between the germline ends. Germline CDR1 is SGHVS and CDR2 is FNYEAQ. The CDR3: CASSLDWRKRPSTDTQYF. CDR3 bases: TGTGCCAGCAGCTTAGATTGGCGGAAGAGACCTAGCACAGATACGCAGTATTTT.

V and J are TRBV29-1 and TRBJ1-3; D ambiguous. CDR1 is SQVTM and CDR2 is ANQGSEA in the germline V gene. Trimming removed 0 bases at V and 0 bases at J, with 9 bases between. This CDR3 spans 15 amino acids. Here the CDR3 DNA reads TGCAGCGTTGAAGATTTATCCGACTCTGGAAACACCATATATTTT. This translates into CSVEDLSDSGNTIYF.

This clonotype was seen ten or more times. The chain uses TRBV7-2 and TRBJ2-1, with TRBD1 matching over 11 bases. Per germline, CDR1 SGHTA and CDR2 FQGNSA. J lost 6 bases, V lost 4 bases, and 5 bases had no gene match. This CDR3 spans 15 amino acids. The CDR3 nucleotides are TGTGCCAGCAGCTCCGGGACAGGGGGACCCAATGAGCAGTTCTTC. Its translation: CASSSGTGGPNEQFF.

This chain joins TRBV7-2 and TRBJ2-7; D is unresolved. Looked up from germline, CDR1 is SGHTA and CDR2 is FQGNSA. CDR3 length: 12 residues. V was cut by 0 bases and J by 5 bases, with 5 bases left in between. The CDR3 reads CASSLAVNEQYF. The CDR3 nucleotides read TGTGCCAGCAGCTTAGCAGTTAACGAGCAGTACTTC.

This clonotype was detected only a few times. The chain joins TRBV7-2 to TRBJ1-1; a weak D match, TRBD1 (6 bases). This CDR3 has 14 residues. V lost 4 bases and J 4 bases, leaving 13 bases between the germline ends. The germline CDR1 and CDR2 sequences are SGHTA and FQGNSA. The CDR3 protein is CASSWPTGFTEAFF. The CDR3, as DNA: TGTGCCAGCAGCTGGCCTACAGGGTTCACTGAAGCTTTCTTT.

This clonotype has more than one count but fewer than ten. The chain links TRBV7-2 to TRBJ2-5, with 12 bases fitting TRBD1. Germline V gene lookup returns CDR1 SGHTA and CDR2 FQGNSA. J was trimmed by 5 bases and V by 1 base; bases with no gene match: 5. The CDR3 is made up of 16 amino acids. This chain's CDR3 is CASSLGDRGPGETQYF. For the CDR3, the DNA is TGTGCCAGCAGCTTAGGGGACAGGGGGCCTGGGGAGACCCAGTACTTC.

V usage is TRBV5-1 and J usage is TRBJ2-7; 7 bases align to TRBD1. The V gene's germline CDR1 is SGHRS and CDR2 YFSETQ. This CDR3 spans 16 amino acids. J gave up 6 bases and V 4 bases, and 16 bases lay outside the gene matches. The CDR3 sequence: CASSNPGGNYISEQYF. CDR3 DNA: TGCGCCAGCAGCAACCCAGGGGGAAACTACATCAGCGAGCAGTACTTC.

The rearrangement uses TRBV27 and TRBJ2-1; 9 bases are a match to TRBD2. The germline V gene has CDR1 MNHEY and CDR2 SMNVEV (reference sequence). The CDR3 runs to 15 residues. Germline trimming cut 4 bases from V and 6 bases from J; bases unmatched to any gene: 7. This CDR3 is CASSSFGTSPNEQFF. The CDR3 DNA reads as TGTGCCAGCAGTTCTTTCGGGACTAGCCCCAATGAGCAGTTCTTC.

The chain joins TRBV29-1 to TRBJ2-3, with D perhaps TRBD2 (8 bases). Per germline, CDR1 SQVTM and CDR2 ANQGSEA. CDR3 length equals 18 residues. Trimming took off 5 bases at V and 2 bases at J, with 26 bases between the two ends. The CDR3 bases are TGCAGCGTTAGGGGGCCGGTAAAAGCGGGGGTGTACACAGATACGCAGTATTTT. Its translation: CSVRGPVKAGVYTDTQYF.

The chain joins TRBV5-6 to TRBJ1-2; the D is unclear. V was trimmed by 2 bases and J by 6 bases, leaving 26 bases between them. The CDR3 totals 18 residues. CDR1 and CDR2 (germline): SGHDT, YYEEEE. The CDR3 sequence is CASSFFGPLFPFGHGYTF. The CDR3 DNA is TGTGCCAGCAGCTTTTTTGGCCCGCTTTTCCCATTTGGCCATGGCTACACCTTC.

The chain joins TRBV13 to TRBJ2-1, with 14 positions matching TRBD2. The CDR3 has 15 amino acids. V lost 5 bases and J lost 5; bases outside the gene matches: 2. In germline, CDR1 is PRHDT, CDR2 FYEKMQ (reference sequence). In nucleotides, the CDR3 is TGTGCCAGCAGCCCGGGACTAGCGGGAGACAATGAGCAGTTCTTC. Translating it yields CASSPGLAGDNEQFF.

The chain uses TRBV6-1 and TRBJ1-2; tentative D call: TRBD1 (6 bases). Germline CDR1 reads MNHNS; CDR2 reads SASEGT. The CDR3 sequence is 15 residues long. V was cut by 5 bases and J by 6 bases, with 19 bases left in between. This chain's CDR3 is CASSSFGGGINGYTF. DNA of the CDR3: TGTGCCAGCAGTAGCTTCGGAGGGGGGATAAATGGCTACACCTTC.

The chain is built from TRBV7-8 and TRBJ2-3; TRBD2 might be the D (6 bases). Germline-derived CDR1 and CDR2 are SGHVS and FQNEAQ. The V end lost 0 bases, the J end lost 1 base, and 17 bases lay between the germline ends. The CDR3 is 18 amino acids. As DNA, the CDR3 is TGTGCCAGCAGCTTAGCCGGGCCTAGGGAGGCGGGCACAGATACGCAGTATTTT. Protein sequence: CASSLAGPREAGTDTQYF.

This chain connects TRBV4-1 to TRBJ1-5; D remains ambiguous. This CDR3 has 13 amino acids. V lost 1 base and J lost 5, with 6 bases in between. Germline V gene sequence: CDR1 MGHRA, CDR2 YSYEKL. CDR3 nucleotide sequence: TGCGCCAGCAGCCAAGGGGTAGATCAGCCCCAGCATTTT. It is translated as CASSQGVDQPQHF.

The genes are TRBV6-5 and TRBJ2-7; 9 bases fit TRBD1. V dropped 6 bases and J dropped 3; count of bases not matched to a gene: 9. CDR1 is MNHEY, CDR2 SVGAGI, per germline. The CDR3 runs to 15 residues. The CDR3 DNA follows: TGTGCCAGCAGCCTCTCGAACAGGGGGCTCTACGAGCAGTACTTC. Amino acid sequence: CASSLSNRGLYEQYF.